This T cell receptor (beta chain) derives from a study of beta chain features in type 1 diabetes. Findings and limits, study-wide: The naive, central memory and Treg TCRB repertoires showed an apparent similarity that was greater among patients than among healthy donors.

Comment on this clone: As yet, its antigen is unknown.

On average, the one heparinised blood draw given by each donor was roughly 100 mL. Each population that was sorted was more than 95% pure. Between the trimmed V and J ends, which lost 0 bases and 8 bases, there was a span of 13 bases. The CDR3 sequence is 13 residues long. CDR1 is GTSNPN, CDR2 SVGIG, per germline (reference sequence). Expressed TCRB transcripts were sequenced because the isolated RNA had all been reverse transcribed beforehand. There were approximately 3.5 million reads on average in the naive, central memory and regulatory T cell samples. Only in-frame clones appear in the TCRdb table, and some are missing; sequencing was by immunoSEQ multiplex PCR. The data contain roughly 230,000 clones, 7.5% to 10% of them singletons.

The TCR comes from a woman between 18 and 29 years old in good health. Sequencing was carried out using naive CD4+ T cells from blood. The chain uses TRBV30 and TRBJ1-2; D gene unclear. CDR3 in amino acids: CAWSVRGRAGYTF. The CDR3 nucleotides are TGTGCCTGGAGTGTACGGGGTAGGGCGGGCTACACCTTC.